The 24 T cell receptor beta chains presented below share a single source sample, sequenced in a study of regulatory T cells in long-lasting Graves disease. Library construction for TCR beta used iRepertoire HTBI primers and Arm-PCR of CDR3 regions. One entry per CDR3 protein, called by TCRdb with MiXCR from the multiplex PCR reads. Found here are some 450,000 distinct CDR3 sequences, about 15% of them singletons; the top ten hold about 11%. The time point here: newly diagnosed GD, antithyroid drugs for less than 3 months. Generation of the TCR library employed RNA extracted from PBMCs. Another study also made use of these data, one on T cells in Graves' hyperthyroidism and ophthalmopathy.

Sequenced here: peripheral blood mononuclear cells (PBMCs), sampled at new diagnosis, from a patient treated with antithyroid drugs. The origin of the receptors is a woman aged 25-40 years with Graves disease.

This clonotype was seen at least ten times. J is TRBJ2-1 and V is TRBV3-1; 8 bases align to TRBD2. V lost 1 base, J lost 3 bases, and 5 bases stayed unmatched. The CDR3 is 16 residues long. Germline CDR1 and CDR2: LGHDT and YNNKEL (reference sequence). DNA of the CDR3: TGTGCCAGCAGCCAAGTTACGAGCGGGAGCTACAATGAGCAGTTCTTC. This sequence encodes CASSQVTSGSYNEQFF.

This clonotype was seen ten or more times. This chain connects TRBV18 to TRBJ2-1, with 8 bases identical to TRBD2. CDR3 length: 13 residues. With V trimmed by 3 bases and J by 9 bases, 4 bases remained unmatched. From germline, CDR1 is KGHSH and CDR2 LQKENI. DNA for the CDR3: TGTGCCAGCTCACCCTCCCTAGCGGGTGAGCAGTTCTTC. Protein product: CASSPSLAGEQFF.

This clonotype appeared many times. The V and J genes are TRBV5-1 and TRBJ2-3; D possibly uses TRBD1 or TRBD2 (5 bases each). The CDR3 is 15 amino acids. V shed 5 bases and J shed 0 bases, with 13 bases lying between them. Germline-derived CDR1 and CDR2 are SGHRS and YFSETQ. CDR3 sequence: CASRASGPSTDTQYF. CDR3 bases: TGCGCCAGCAGGGCATCGGGACCGAGCACAGATACGCAGTATTTT.

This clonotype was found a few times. This chain's CDR3 is CASSPGQGKNYGYTF. The CDR3 DNA follows: TGTGCCAGCTCACCGGGACAGGGAAAAAACTATGGCTACACCTTC. The rearrangement uses TRBV18 and TRBJ1-2; 9 bases map to TRBD1. V trimming: 3 bases; J trimming: 2 bases; junction bases outside the gene matches: 4. There are 15 residues in the CDR3. CDR1 and CDR2 (germline): KGHSH, LQKENI.

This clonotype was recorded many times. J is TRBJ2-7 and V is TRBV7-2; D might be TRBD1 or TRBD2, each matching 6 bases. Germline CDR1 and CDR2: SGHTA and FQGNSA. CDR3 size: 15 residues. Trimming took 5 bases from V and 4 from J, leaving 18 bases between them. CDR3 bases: TGTGCCAGCAGCCAGACCGGGGGCTCAGGATACGAGCAGTACTTC. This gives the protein CASSQTGGSGYEQYF.

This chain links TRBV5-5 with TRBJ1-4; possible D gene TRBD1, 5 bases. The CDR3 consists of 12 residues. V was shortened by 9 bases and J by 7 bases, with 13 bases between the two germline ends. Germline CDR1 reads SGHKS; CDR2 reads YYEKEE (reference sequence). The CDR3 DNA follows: TGTGCCACCACGGGGAGGGGTGAAAAACTGTTTTTT. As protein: CATTGRGEKLFF.

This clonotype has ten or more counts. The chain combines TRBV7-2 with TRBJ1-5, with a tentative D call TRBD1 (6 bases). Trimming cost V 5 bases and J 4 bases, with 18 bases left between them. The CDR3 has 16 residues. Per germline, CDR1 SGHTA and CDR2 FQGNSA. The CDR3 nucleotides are TGTGCCAGCAGCAGGGGACACGGACGGAAAAATCAGCCCCAGCATTTT. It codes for CASSRGHGRKNQPQHF.

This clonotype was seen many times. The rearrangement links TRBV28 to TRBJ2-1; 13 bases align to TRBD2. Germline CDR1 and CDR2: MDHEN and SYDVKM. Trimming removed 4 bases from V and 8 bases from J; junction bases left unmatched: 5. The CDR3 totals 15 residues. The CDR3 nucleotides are TGTGCCAGCAGTTGGGGGACTAGCGGGACCGATGAGCAGTTCTTC. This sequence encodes CASSWGTSGTDEQFF. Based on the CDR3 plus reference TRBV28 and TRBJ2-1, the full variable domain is DVKVTQSSRYLVKRTGEKVFLECVQDMDHENMFWYRQDPGLGLRLIYFSYDVKMKEKGDIPEGYSVSREKKERFSLILESASTNQTSMYLCASSWGTSGTDEQFFGPGTRLTVL.

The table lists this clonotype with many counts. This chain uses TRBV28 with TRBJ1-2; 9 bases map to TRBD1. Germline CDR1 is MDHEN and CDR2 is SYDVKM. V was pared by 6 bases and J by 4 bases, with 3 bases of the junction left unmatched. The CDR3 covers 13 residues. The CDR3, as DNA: TGTGCCAGCAGCGTACAGGGGGCCTATGGCTACACCTTC. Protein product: CASSVQGAYGYTF.

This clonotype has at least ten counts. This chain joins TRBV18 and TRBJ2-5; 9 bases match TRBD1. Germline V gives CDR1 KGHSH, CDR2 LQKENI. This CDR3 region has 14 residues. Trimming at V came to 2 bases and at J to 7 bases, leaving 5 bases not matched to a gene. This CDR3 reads CASSPEGQGGTQYF. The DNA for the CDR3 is TGTGCCAGCTCACCAGAGGGACAGGGCGGGACCCAGTACTTC. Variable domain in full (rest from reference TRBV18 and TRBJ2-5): NAGVMQNPRHLVRRRGQEARLRCSPMKGHSHVYWYRQLPEEGLKFMVYLQKENIIDESGMPKERFSAEFPKEGPSILRIQQVVRGDSAAYFCASSPEGQGGTQYFGPGTRLLVL.

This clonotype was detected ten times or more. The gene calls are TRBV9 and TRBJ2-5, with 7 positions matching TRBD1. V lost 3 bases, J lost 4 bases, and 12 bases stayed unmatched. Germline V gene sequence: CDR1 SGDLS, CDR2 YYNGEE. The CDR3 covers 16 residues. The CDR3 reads CASSADPTGAGETQYF. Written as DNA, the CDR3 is TGTGCCAGCAGCGCAGACCCTACAGGGGCAGGAGAGACCCAGTACTTC.

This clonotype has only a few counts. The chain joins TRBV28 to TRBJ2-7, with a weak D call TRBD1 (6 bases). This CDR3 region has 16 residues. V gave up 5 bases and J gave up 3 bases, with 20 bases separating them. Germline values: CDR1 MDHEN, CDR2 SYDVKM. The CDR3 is CASSPGPGHTFYEQYF. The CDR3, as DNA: TGTGCCAGCAGTCCTGGGCCGGGACATACCTTCTACGAGCAGTACTTC.

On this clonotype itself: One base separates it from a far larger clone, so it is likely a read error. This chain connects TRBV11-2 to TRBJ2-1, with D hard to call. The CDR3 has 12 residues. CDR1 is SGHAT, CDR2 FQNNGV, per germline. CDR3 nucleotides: TGTGCCAGCAGCTGGGGTTACAGTGAGCAGTTCTTC. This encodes CASSWGYSEQFF.

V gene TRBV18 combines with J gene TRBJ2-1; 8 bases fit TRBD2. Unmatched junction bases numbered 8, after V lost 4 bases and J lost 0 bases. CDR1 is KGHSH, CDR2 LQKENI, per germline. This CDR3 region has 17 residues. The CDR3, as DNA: TGTGCCAGCTCACGGCAACGGGGGGGTAGCTCCTACAATGAGCAGTTCTTC. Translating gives CASSRQRGGSSYNEQFF.

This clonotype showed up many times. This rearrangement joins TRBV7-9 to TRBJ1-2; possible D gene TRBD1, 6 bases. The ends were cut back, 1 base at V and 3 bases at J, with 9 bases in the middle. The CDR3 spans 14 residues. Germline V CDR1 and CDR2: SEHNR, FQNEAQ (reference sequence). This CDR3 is CASSLGGADYGYTF. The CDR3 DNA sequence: TGTGCCAGCAGCTTAGGGGGGGCAGACTATGGCTACACCTTC.

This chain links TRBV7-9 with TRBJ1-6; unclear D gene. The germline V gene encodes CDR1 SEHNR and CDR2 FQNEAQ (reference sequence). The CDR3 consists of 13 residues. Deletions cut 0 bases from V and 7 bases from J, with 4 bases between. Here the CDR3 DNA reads TGTGCCAGCAGCTTAGCCAGCAATTCACCCCTCCACTTT. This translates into CASSLASNSPLHF.

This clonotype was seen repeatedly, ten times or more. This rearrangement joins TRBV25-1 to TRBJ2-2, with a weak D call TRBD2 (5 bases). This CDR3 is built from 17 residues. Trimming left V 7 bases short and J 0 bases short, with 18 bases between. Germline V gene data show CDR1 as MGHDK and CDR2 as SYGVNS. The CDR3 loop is CASKDEGEPANTGELFF. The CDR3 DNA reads TGTGCCAGCAAGGATGAGGGAGAGCCCGCGAACACCGGGGAGCTGTTTTTT.

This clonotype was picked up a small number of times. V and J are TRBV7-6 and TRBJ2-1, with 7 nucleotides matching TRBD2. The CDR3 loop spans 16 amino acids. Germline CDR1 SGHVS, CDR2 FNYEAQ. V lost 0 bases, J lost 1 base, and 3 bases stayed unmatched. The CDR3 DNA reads TGTGCCAGCAGCTTAGCTAGCGGGTTTTCCTACAATGAGCAGTTCTTC. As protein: CASSLASGFSYNEQFF.

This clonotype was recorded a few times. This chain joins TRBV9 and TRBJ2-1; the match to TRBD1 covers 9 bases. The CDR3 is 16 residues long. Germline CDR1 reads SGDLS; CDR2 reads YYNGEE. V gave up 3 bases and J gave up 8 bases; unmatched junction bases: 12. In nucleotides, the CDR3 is TGTGCCAGCAGCGAGACCCGGGACAGGGTAGGCTATGAGCAGTTCTTC. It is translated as CASSETRDRVGYEQFF. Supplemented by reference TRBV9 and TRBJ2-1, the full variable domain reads DSGVTQTPKHLITATGQRVTLRCSPRSGDLSVYWYQQSLDQGLQFLIQYYNGEERAKGNILERFSAQQFPDLHSELNLSSLELGDSALYFCASSETRDRVGYEQFFGPGTRLTVL.

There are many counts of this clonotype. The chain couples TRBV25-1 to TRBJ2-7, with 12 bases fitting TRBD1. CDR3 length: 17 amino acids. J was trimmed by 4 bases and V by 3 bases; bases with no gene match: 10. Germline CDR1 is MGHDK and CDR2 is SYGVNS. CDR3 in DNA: TGTGCCAGCAGTGACCACGCCGGGGACAGGGGGCGATACGAGCAGTACTTC. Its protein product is CASSDHAGDRGRYEQYF.

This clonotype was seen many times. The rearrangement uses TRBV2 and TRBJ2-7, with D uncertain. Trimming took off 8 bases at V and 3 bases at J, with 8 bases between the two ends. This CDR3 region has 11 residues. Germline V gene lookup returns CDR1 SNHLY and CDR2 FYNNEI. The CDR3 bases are TGTGCCAGCCGGTATGTCTACGAGCAGTACTTC. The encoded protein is CASRYVYEQYF.

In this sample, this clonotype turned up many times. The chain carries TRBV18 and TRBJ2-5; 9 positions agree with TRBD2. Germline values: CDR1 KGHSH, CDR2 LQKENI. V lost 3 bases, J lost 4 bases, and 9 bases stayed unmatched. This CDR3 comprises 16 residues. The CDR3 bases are TGTGCCAGCTCACCCCTAGCGGGACGGATCGGAGAGACCCAGTACTTC. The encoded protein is CASSPLAGRIGETQYF. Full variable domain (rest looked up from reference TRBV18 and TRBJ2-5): NAGVMQNPRHLVRRRGQEARLRCSPMKGHSHVYWYRQLPEEGLKFMVYLQKENIIDESGMPKERFSAEFPKEGPSILRIQQVVRGDSAAYFCASSPLAGRIGETQYFGPGTRLLVL.

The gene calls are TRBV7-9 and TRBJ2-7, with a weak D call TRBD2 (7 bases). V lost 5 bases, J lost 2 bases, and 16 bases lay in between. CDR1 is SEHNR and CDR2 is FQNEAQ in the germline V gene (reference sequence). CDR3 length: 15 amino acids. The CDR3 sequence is CASSGGGGGTYEQYF. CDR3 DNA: TGTGCCAGCAGCGGAGGGGGGGGGGGAACCTACGAGCAGTACTTC.

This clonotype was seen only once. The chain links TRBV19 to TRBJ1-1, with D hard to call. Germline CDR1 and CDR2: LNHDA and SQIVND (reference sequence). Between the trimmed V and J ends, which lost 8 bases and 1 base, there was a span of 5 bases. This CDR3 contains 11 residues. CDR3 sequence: CASAENTEAFF. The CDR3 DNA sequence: TGTGCCAGTGCTGAGAACACTGAAGCTTTCTTT.